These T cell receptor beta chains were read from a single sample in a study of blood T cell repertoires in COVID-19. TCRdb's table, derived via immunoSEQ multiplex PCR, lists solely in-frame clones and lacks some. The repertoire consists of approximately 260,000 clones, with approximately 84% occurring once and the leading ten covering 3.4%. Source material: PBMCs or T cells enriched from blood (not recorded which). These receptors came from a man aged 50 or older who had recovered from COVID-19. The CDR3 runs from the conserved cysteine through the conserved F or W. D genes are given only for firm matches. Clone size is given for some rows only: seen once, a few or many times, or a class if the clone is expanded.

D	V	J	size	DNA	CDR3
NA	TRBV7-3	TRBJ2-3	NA	TGTGCCAGCAGCACGGGACTTTCCGGGGATACGCAGTATTTT	CASSTGLSGDTQYF
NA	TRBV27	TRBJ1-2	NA	TGTGCCAGCAGTTTATTGGGTTTGAACCCAGCGGATCATGGCTACACCTTC	CASSLLGLNPADHGYTF
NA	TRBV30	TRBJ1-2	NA	TGTGCCTGGAGTCCTGGCTCACGCTACACCTTC	CAWSPGSRYTF
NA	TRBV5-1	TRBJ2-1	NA	TGCGCCAGCAGCTTAACTAGTGGTATATATAATGAGCAGTTCTTC	CASSLTSGIYNEQFF
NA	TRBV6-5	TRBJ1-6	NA	TGTGCCAGCAGCCGGGAACTCCCAATGTATTCACCCCTCCACTTT	CASSRELPMYSPLHF
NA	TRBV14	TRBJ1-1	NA	TGTGCCAGCAGCCAATCGCTCCTCGGTATGACTGAAGCTTTCTTT	CASSQSLLGMTEAFF
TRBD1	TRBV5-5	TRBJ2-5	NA	TGTGCCAGCAGCTTGGGGGGACAGTTAGGGACCCAGTACTTC	CASSLGGQLGTQYF
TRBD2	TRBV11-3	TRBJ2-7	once	TGTGCCAGCAGCTTAGCTAGCGGGAGGCAGGAGTACTTC	CASSLASGRQEYF
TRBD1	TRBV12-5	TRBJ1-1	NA	TGTGCTAGTGGTTTGGCAGGGGGCGACGGAGCTTTCTTT	CASGLAGGDGAFF
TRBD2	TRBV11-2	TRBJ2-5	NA	TGTGCCAGCAGCTTAGGACGGACTAGCGGTCGAGAGACCCAGTACTTC	CASSLGRTSGRETQYF
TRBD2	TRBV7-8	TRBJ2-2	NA	TGTGCCAGCAGCTTAGGTCTAGCGGATTCGAACACCGGGGAGCTGTTTTTT	CASSLGLADSNTGELFF
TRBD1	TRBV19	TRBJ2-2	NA	TGTGCCAGTGGACAGGGGGGTTACACCGGGGAGCTGTTTTTT	CASGQGGYTGELFF
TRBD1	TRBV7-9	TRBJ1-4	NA	TGTGCCAGCAGCCCCGGGACAGGGAGTGAAAAACTGTTTTTT	CASSPGTGSEKLFF
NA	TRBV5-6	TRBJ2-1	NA	TGTGCCAGCAGCTTGTCGGGGACACAGTCTCACAATGAGCAGTTCTTC	CASSLSGTQSHNEQFF
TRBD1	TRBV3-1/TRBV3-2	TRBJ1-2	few	TGTGCCAGCAGCCCCAATTCGGACAGGGCGGGCTACACCTTC	CASSPNSDRAGYTF
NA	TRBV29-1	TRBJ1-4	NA	TGCAGCGTTGCACAGCCTAATGAAAAACTGTTTTTT	CSVAQPNEKLFF
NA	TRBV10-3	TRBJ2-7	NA	TGTGCCATCAGTGAGTCCGGGAACACTCTCGAGCAGTACTTC	CAISESGNTLEQYF
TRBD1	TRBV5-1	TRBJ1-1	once	TGCGCCAGCAGCTTATTTATTCCGGGACAGAGGGGGAACACTGAAGCTTTCTTT	CASSLFIPGQRGNTEAFF